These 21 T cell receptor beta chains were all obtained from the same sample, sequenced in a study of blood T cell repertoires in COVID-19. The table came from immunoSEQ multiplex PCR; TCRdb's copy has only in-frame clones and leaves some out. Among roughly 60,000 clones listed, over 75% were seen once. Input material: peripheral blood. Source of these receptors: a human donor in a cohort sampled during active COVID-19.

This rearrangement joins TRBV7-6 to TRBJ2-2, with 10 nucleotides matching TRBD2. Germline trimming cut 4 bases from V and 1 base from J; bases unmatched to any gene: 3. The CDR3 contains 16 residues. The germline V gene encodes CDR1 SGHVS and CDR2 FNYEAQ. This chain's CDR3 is CASSSGLAMNTGELFF. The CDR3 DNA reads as TGTGCCAGCAGCTCGGGACTAGCGATGAACACCGGGGAGCTGTTTTTT.

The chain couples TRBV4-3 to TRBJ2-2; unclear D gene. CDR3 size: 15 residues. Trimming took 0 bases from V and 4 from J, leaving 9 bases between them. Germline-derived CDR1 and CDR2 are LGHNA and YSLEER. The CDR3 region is CASSQDTRSTGELFF. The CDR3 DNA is TGCGCCAGCAGCCAAGATACTCGTTCCACCGGGGAGCTGTTTTTT.

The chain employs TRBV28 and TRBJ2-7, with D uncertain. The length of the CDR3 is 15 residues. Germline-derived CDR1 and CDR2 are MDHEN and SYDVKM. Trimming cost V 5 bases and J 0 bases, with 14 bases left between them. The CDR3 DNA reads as TGTGCCAGCAGTATTGATGCCTATACCTCCTACGAGCAGTACTTC. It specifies CASSIDAYTSYEQYF.

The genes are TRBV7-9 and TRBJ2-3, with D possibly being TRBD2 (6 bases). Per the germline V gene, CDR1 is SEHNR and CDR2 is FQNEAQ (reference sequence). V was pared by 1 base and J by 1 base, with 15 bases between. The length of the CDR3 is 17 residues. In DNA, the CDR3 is TGTGCCAGCAGCTTAGGGAGCGGCTCGGGGGGCACAGATACGCAGTATTTT. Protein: CASSLGSGSGGTDTQYF.

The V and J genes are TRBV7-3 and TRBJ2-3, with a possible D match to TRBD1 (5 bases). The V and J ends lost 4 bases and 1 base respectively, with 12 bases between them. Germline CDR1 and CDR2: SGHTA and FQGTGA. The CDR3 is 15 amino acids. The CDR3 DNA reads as TGTGCCAGCAGCTCCAGGGTGCTTGGCACAGATACGCAGTATTTT. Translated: CASSSRVLGTDTQYF.

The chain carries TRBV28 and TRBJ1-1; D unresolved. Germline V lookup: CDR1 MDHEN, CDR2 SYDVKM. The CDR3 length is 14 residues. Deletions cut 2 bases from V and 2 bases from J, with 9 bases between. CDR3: CASSLTRINTEAFF. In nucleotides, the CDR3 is TGTGCCAGCAGTTTAACCAGAATTAACACTGAAGCTTTCTTT.

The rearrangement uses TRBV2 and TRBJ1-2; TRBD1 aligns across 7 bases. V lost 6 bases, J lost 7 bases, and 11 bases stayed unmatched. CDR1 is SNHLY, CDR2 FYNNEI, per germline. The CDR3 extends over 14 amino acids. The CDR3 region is CASSATGDIGGYTF. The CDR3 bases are TGTGCCAGCAGCGCAACAGGGGATATTGGTGGCTACACCTTC.

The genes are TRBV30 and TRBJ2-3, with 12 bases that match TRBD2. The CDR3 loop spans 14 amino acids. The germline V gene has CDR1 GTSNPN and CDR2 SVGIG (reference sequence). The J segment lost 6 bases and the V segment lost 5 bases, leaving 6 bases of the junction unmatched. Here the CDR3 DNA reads TGTGCCTGGGCCCTAGCGGGGGGGCCGGATACGCAGTATTTT. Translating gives CAWALAGGPDTQYF. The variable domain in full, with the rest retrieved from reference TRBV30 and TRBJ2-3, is SQTIHQWPATLVQPVGSPLSLECTVEGTSNPNLYWYRQAAGRGLQLLFYSVGIGQISSEVPQNLSASRPQDRQFILSSKKLLLSDSGFYLCAWALAGGPDTQYFGPGTRLTVL.

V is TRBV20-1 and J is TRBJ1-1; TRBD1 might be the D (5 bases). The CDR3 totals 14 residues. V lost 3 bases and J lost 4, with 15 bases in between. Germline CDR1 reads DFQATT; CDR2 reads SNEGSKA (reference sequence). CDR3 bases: TGCAGTGCTAGTAGAGGAGGGGCCACCACTGAAGCTTTCTTT. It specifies CSASRGGATTEAFF.

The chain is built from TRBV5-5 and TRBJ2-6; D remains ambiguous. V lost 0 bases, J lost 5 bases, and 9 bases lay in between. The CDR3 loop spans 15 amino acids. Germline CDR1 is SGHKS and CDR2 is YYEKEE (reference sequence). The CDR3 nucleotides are TGTGCCAGCAGCTTGGCCGTTCTTTGGGCCAACGTCCTGACTTTC. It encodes CASSLAVLWANVLTF.

This chain's CDR3 is CASGLLAGGNTIYF. The CDR3 DNA reads as TGTGCTAGTGGTTTGCTGGCAGGGGGAAACACCATATATTTT. The rearrangement uses TRBV12-5 and TRBJ1-3, with a weak D call TRBD1 (5 bases). The germline gives CDR1 LGHNT, CDR2 FRNRAP. The CDR3 extends over 14 amino acids. Trimming removed 2 bases from V and 4 bases from J, with 9 bases in between.

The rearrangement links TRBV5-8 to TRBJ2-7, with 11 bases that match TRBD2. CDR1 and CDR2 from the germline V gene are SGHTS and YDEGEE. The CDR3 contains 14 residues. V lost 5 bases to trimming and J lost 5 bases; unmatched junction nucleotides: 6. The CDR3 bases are TGTGCCAGCAGATTAGCGGGGGGGCCCAACGAGCAGTACTTC. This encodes CASRLAGGPNEQYF.

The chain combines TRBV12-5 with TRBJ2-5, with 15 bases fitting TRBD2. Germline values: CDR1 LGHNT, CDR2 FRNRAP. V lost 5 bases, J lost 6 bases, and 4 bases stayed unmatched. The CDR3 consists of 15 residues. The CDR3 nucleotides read TGTGCTAGTGGTGGACTAGCGGGGGGGCGGCAGACCCAGTACTTC. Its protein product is CASGGLAGGRQTQYF.

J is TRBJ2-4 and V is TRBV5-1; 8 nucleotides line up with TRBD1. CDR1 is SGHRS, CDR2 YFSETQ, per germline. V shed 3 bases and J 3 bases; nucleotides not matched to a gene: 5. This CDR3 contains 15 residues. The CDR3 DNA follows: TGCGCCAGCAGCTCTGGACAGGGAGGCAAAAACATTCAGTACTTC. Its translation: CASSSGQGGKNIQYF.

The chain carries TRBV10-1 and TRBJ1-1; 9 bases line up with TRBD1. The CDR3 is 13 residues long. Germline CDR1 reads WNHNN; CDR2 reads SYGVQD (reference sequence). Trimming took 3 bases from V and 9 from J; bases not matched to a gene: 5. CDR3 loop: CASSDPGTGQAFF. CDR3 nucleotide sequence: TGCGCCAGCAGTGATCCCGGGACAGGGCAAGCTTTCTTT.

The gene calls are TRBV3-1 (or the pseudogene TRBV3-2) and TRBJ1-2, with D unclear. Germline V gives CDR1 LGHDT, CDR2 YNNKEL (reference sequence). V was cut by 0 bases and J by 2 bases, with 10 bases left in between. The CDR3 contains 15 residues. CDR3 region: CASSQEWAPNYGYTF. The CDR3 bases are TGTGCCAGCAGCCAAGAATGGGCGCCAAACTATGGCTACACCTTC.

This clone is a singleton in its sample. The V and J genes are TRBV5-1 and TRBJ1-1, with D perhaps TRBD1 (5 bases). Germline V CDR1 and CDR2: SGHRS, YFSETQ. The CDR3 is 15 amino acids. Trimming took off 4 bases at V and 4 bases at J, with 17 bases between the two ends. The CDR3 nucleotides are TGCGCCAGCAGCGCCGGCGGGGCCTCAGGCACTGAAGCTTTCTTT. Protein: CASSAGGASGTEAFF.

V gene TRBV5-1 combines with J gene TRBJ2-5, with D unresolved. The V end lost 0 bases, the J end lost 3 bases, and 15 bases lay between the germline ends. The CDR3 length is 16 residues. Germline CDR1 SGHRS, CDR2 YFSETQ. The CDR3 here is CASSLDGSAPKETQYF. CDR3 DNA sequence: TGCGCCAGCAGCTTGGACGGGTCGGCACCAAAAGAGACCCAGTACTTC.

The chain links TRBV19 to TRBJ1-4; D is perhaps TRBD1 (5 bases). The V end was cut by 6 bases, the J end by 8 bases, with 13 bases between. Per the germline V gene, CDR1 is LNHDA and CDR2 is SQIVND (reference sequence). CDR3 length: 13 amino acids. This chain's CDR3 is CASSAGSDEKLFF. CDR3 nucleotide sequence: TGTGCCAGTAGCGCAGGGTCGGACGAAAAACTGTTTTTT. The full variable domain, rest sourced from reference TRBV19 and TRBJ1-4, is DGGITQSPKYLFRKEGQNVTLSCEQNLNHDAMYWYRQDPGQGLRLIYYSQIVNDFQKGDIAEGYSVSREKKESFPLTVTSAQKNPTAFYLCASSAGSDEKLFFGSGTQLSVL.

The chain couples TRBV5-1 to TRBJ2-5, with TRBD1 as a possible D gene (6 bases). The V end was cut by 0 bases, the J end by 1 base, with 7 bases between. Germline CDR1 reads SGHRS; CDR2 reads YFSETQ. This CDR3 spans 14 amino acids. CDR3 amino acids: CASSLGTAQETQYF. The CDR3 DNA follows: TGCGCCAGCAGCTTGGGGACAGCCCAAGAGACCCAGTACTTC.

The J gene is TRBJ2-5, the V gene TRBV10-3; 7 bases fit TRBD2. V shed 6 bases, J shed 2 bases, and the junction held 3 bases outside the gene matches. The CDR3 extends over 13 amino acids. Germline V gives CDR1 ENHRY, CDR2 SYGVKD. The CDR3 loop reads CAIRRTRQETQYF. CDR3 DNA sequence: TGTGCCATCAGGAGGACTAGACAAGAGACCCAGTACTTC.